Listed below are T cell receptor beta chains from one sample, sequenced in a study of cytomegalovirus exposure and HLA in healthy donors. Method: immunoSEQ multiplex PCR; TCRdb's copy keeps in-frame clones and lacks some. Of some 100,000 clones in the sample, around three quarters are singletons; the top ten hold approximately 4.2%. Input material: PBMCs. These receptors came from a woman in her thirties or forties in good health and CMV-seropositive. CDR3s include the opening cysteine and the closing phenylalanine or tryptophan. D genes are given only for firm matches. Clone size is stated in some rows and not others, as once, few, many or a class when expanded.

V: TRBV5-1; size: few; D: TRBD2; J: TRBJ2-2; CDR3: CASSLRAGTSGPGELFF; DNA: TGCGCCAGCAGCTTGAGGGCCGGGACTAGCGGGCCCGGGGAGCTGTTTTTT
V: TRBV5-1; size: .; D: TRBD2; J: TRBJ2-1; CDR3: CASRRTSGRALDEQFF; DNA: TGCGCCAGCAGGCGGACTAGCGGGAGGGCCTTGGATGAGCAGTTCTTC
V: TRBV6-5; size: .; D: .; J: TRBJ2-7; CDR3: CASSYLGRKGYEQYF; DNA: TGTGCCAGCAGTTATTTGGGGCGGAAAGGGTACGAGCAGTACTTC
V: TRBV28; size: medium-sized; D: TRBD1; J: TRBJ1-2; CDR3: CASSSAHTGGWHSNGYTF; DNA: TGTGCCAGCAGTTCCGCCCATACAGGGGGTTGGCACTCAAATGGCTACACCTTC
V: TRBV6-5; size: .; D: .; J: TRBJ2-7; CDR3: CASRELQARNYEQYF; DNA: TGTGCCAGCAGAGAATTACAGGCAAGGAACTACGAGCAGTACTTC
V: TRBV19; size: .; D: .; J: TRBJ1-4; CDR3: CASSIAGRRGKLFF; DNA: TGTGCCAGTAGTATAGCTGGACGAAGAGGGAAACTGTTTTTT
V: TRBV7-9; size: .; D: .; J: TRBJ1-2; CDR3: CASSTDGLFGGYTF; DNA: TGTGCCAGCAGCACTGACGGGTTATTCGGTGGCTACACCTTC
V: TRBV5-1; size: .; D: TRBD2; J: TRBJ2-1; CDR3: CASSSGVAGGHEQFF; DNA: TGCGCCAGCAGCTCTGGTGTAGCGGGAGGTCATGAGCAGTTCTTC
V: TRBV9; size: .; D: .; J: TRBJ2-1; CDR3: CASSVGGGGAYNEQFF; DNA: TGTGCCAGCAGCGTAGGGGGCGGCGGGGCCTACAATGAGCAGTTCTTC
V: TRBV4-3; size: .; D: TRBD1; J: TRBJ2-7; CDR3: CASSQGAGTGSYEQYF; DNA: TGCGCCAGCAGCCAAGGGGCCGGGACAGGTTCCTACGAGCAGTACTTC
V: TRBV7-2; size: .; D: TRBD1; J: TRBJ2-7; CDR3: CASAGQGAYEQYF; DNA: TGTGCCAGCGCGGGACAGGGGGCCTACGAGCAGTACTTC
V: TRBV7-3; size: .; D: .; J: TRBJ2-5; CDR3: CASSLGTLQETQYF; DNA: TGTGCCAGCAGCTTAGGGACTCTACAAGAGACCCAGTACTTC
V: TRBV18; size: .; D: TRBD2; J: TRBJ2-5; CDR3: CASSPQGLAGETQYF; DNA: TGTGCCAGCTCACCTCAGGGACTAGCTGGAGAGACCCAGTACTTC
V: TRBV5-6; size: .; D: .; J: TRBJ2-5; CDR3: CASSLGPHLTRQETQYF; DNA: TGTGCCAGCAGCTTGGGCCCTCACCTAACTCGCCAAGAGACCCAGTACTTC
V: TRBV11-3; size: .; D: .; J: TRBJ1-4; CDR3: CASSLTWTNEKLFF; DNA: TGTGCCAGCAGCTTAACTTGGACTAATGAAAAACTGTTTTTT
V: TRBV19; size: .; D: TRBD2; J: TRBJ2-1; CDR3: CASSIWGGLGNEQFF; DNA: TGTGCCAGTAGTATATGGGGGGGACTGGGGAATGAGCAGTTCTTC
V: TRBV27; size: .; D: .; J: TRBJ1-6; CDR3: CASSPRGEALHF; DNA: TGTGCCAGCAGTCCACGCGGTGAAGCCCTCCACTTT
V: TRBV11-3; size: once; D: TRBD2; J: TRBJ2-7; CDR3: CASSLTSERTYEQYF; DNA: TGTGCCAGCAGCCTGACTAGCGAGAGGACCTACGAGCAGTACTTC
V: TRBV7-2; size: .; D: .; J: TRBJ2-5; CDR3: CASSLDRDLGRGTQYF; DNA: TGTGCCAGCAGCTTAGATCGGGATTTAGGGCGTGGGACCCAGTACTTC
V: TRBV28; size: .; D: .; J: TRBJ2-2; CDR3: CASGMEGKNTGELFF; DNA: TGTGCCAGCGGGATGGAGGGGAAGAACACCGGGGAGCTGTTTTTT
V: TRBV7-9; size: .; D: .; J: TRBJ2-7; CDR3: CASSTPGVSLNYEQYF; DNA: TGTGCCAGCAGCACCCCTGGTGTGTCATTGAACTACGAGCAGTACTTC
V: TRBV9; size: .; D: .; J: TRBJ2-1; CDR3: CASSVEVSWSSYNEQFF; DNA: TGTGCCAGCAGCGTAGAGGTGAGTTGGAGCTCCTACAATGAGCAGTTCTTC
V: TRBV10-3; size: .; D: TRBD1; J: TRBJ1-1; CDR3: CAISESRPGGPEAFF; DNA: TGTGCCATCAGTGAGTCTAGGCCAGGGGGCCCTGAAGCTTTCTTT
V: TRBV2; size: .; D: TRBD1; J: TRBJ1-4; CDR3: CASSGQGGDEKLFF; DNA: TGTGCCAGCAGCGGACAGGGAGGGGATGAAAAACTGTTTTTT
V: TRBV19; size: .; D: TRBD1; J: TRBJ2-1; CDR3: CASSGPGQGYNEQFF; DNA: TGTGCCAGTAGTGGGCCGGGACAGGGTTACAATGAGCAGTTCTTC
V: TRBV4-1; size: .; D: TRBD2; J: TRBJ2-5; CDR3: CASSQTSGGQEETQYF; DNA: TGCGCCAGCAGCCAAACTAGCGGAGGACAAGAAGAGACCCAGTACTTC
V: TRBV6-5; size: .; D: .; J: TRBJ2-1; CDR3: CASSYSIGGSYNEQFF; DNA: TGTGCCAGCAGTTACTCCATCGGGGGTTCCTACAATGAGCAGTTCTTC
V: TRBV15; size: .; D: TRBD2; J: TRBJ2-1; CDR3: CATEAPGLAGGGNEQFF; DNA: TGTGCCACCGAAGCTCCGGGACTAGCGGGAGGCGGGAATGAGCAGTTCTTC
V: TRBV27; size: .; D: .; J: TRBJ1-1; CDR3: CASSFLGQGRRGNSEAFF; DNA: TGTGCCAGCAGTTTTTTGGGCCAGGGGCGGCGGGGGAACTCTGAAGCTTTCTTT
V: TRBV6-1; size: .; D: .; J: TRBJ1-1; CDR3: CASRRLNTEAFF; DNA: TGTGCCAGCAGGCGATTGAACACTGAAGCTTTCTTT
V: TRBV7-6; size: .; D: .; J: TRBJ1-2; CDR3: CASSFAGGYGYTF; DNA: TGTGCCAGCAGCTTCGCGGGGGGATATGGCTACACCTTC
V: TRBV30; size: .; D: .; J: TRBJ1-2; CDR3: CAWSVQPANGYTF; DNA: TGTGCCTGGAGTGTCCAACCTGCGAATGGCTACACCTTC
V: TRBV27; size: .; D: .; J: TRBJ1-6; CDR3: CASSRPQGGNSPLHF; DNA: TGTGCCAGCAGCCGCCCACAGGGTGGTAATTCACCCCTCCACTTT
V: TRBV5-1; size: .; D: TRBD1; J: TRBJ1-2; CDR3: CASSSRQGTFYGYTF; DNA: TGCGCCAGCAGCTCTCGACAGGGGACTTTCTATGGCTACACCTTC
V: TRBV5-1; size: .; D: .; J: TRBJ2-7; CDR3: CASSLVGSYEQYF; DNA: TGCGCCAGCAGCTTGGTCGGCTCCTACGAGCAGTACTTC
V: TRBV7-7; size: .; D: TRBD1; J: TRBJ2-1; CDR3: CASSLQTGAGEQFF; DNA: TGTGCTAGCAGCTTACAGACAGGGGCCGGTGAGCAATTCTTC
V: TRBV18; size: .; D: TRBD1; J: TRBJ2-7; CDR3: CASSPPTRDSRTYEQYF; DNA: TGTGCCAGCTCACCACCGACCCGGGACAGCCGAACCTACGAGCAGTACTTC
V: TRBV6-5; size: .; D: .; J: TRBJ2-7; CDR3: CASSYFPPPYEQYF; DNA: TGTGCCAGCAGTTATTTTCCCCCCCCCTACGAGCAGTACTTC
V: TRBV6-5; size: .; D: .; J: TRBJ1-3; CDR3: CASSYSDSGAGNTIYF; DNA: TGTGCCAGCAGTTACTCCGACTCGGGAGCTGGAAACACCATATATTTT
V: TRBV15; size: .; D: TRBD2; J: TRBJ2-5; CDR3: CATSRGGTSGNQETQYF; DNA: TGTGCCACCAGCAGAGGGGGGACTAGCGGGAACCAAGAGACCCAGTACTTC
V: TRBV14; size: .; D: .; J: TRBJ2-5; CDR3: CASSPSRQETQYF; DNA: TGTGCCAGCAGCCCGAGTAGACAAGAGACCCAGTACTTC
V: TRBV6-5; size: once; D: .; J: TRBJ2-7; CDR3: CAVASDKSYEQYF; DNA: TGTGCCGTGGCTAGCGATAAATCATACGAGCAGTACTTC
V: TRBV4-3; size: .; D: TRBD2; J: TRBJ2-2; CDR3: CASSQDHSGSFTGELFF; DNA: TGCGCCAGCAGCCAAGATCATAGCGGGAGTTTTACCGGGGAGCTGTTTTTT
V: TRBV7-6; size: .; D: TRBD2; J: TRBJ2-3; CDR3: CASSLAQTSADTQYF; DNA: TGTGCCAGCAGCTTAGCGCAGACTAGCGCAGATACGCAGTATTTT
V: TRBV5-4; size: once; D: .; J: TRBJ1-1; CDR3: CASSLDSHMNTEAFF; DNA: TGTGCCAGCAGCTTGGACAGCCACATGAACACTGAAGCTTTCTTT
V: TRBV6-1; size: .; D: .; J: TRBJ2-1; CDR3: CASSEEAGGSYNEQFF; DNA: TGTGCCAGCAGTGAAGAAGCAGGGGGGTCGTACAATGAGCAGTTCTTC
V: TRBV5-6; size: .; D: .; J: TRBJ1-2; CDR3: CASSLQGEANYGYTF; DNA: TGTGCCAGCAGCTTGCAGGGTGAGGCTAACTATGGCTACACCTTC
V: TRBV5-3; size: .; D: TRBD1; J: TRBJ1-5; CDR3: CARSPLRQGGGSNQPQHF; DNA: TGTGCCAGAAGCCCACTGCGACAGGGTGGGGGTAGCAATCAGCCCCAGCATTTT
V: TRBV18; size: once; D: .; J: TRBJ2-7; CDR3: CASSPNSLSDSPYEQYF; DNA: TGTGCCAGCTCACCAAATTCCCTGTCGGACAGTCCCTACGAGCAGTACTTC
V: TRBV28; size: .; D: TRBD2; J: TRBJ2-1; CDR3: CASKGGRGINEQFF; DNA: TGTGCCAGCAAGGGCGGGAGGGGAATCAATGAGCAGTTCTTC
V: TRBV4-1; size: .; D: .; J: TRBJ1-3; CDR3: CASSQALDRPKSGNTIYF; DNA: TGCGCCAGCAGCCAAGCGTTGGACAGACCGAAATCTGGAAACACCATATATTTT
V: TRBV6-4; size: few; D: .; J: TRBJ1-2; CDR3: CASSEGQGGYGYTF; DNA: TGTGCCAGCAGTGAAGGTCAGGGCGGCTATGGCTACACCTTC
V: TRBV27; size: .; D: TRBD1; J: TRBJ2-7; CDR3: CASSFVTGETYEQYF; DNA: TGTGCCAGCAGTTTCGTAACAGGGGAGACCTACGAGCAGTACTTC
V: TRBV11-3; size: few; D: TRBD1; J: TRBJ1-1; CDR3: CASSLGGTVTEAFF; DNA: TGTGCCAGCAGCTTAGGCGGGACAGTCACTGAAGCTTTCTTT
V: TRBV7-2; size: .; D: TRBD2; J: TRBJ2-3; CDR3: CASSPGTSGSGTDTQYF; DNA: TGTGCCAGCAGCCCTGGGACTAGCGGGAGTGGCACAGATACGCAGTATTTT
V: TRBV10-3; size: once; D: .; J: TRBJ2-7; CDR3: CAISPPETYEQYF; DNA: TGTGCCATCAGCCCCCCCGAAACCTACGAGCAGTACTTC
V: TRBV25-1; size: .; D: .; J: TRBJ1-1; CDR3: CASSEFGDTEAFF; DNA: TGTGCCAGCAGTGAATTCGGAGACACTGAAGCTTTCTTT